This passage covers 19 T cell receptor beta chains from one sample sequenced in a study of T cells after yellow fever vaccination. TCRdb re-called the 5' RACE reads with MiXCR, one entry per CDR3 protein. Of 300,000 to 450,000 distinct CDR3 sequences listed, roughly 6.1% are singletons. Material: PBMCs, obtained 5 days after the yellow fever booster vaccination. Receptor source: a man in his thirties or forties who received the YFV17D yellow fever vaccine.

In this sample, this clonotype turned up a few times. The chain is built from TRBV18 and TRBJ2-6, with D hard to call. Trimming stripped 6 bases from V and 7 bases from J, with 13 bases between. The CDR3 is 14 residues long. Germline values: CDR1 KGHSH, CDR2 LQKENI. Here the CDR3 reads CASSAEVGANVLTF. The CDR3 bases are TGTGCCAGCTCCGCCGAAGTTGGAGCCAACGTCCTGACTTTC.

The rearrangement uses TRBV18 and TRBJ2-5; D remains ambiguous. V was trimmed by 5 bases and J by 1 base, leaving 11 bases between them. The length of the CDR3 is 14 residues. CDR1 is KGHSH, CDR2 LQKENI, per germline. The CDR3 DNA sequence: TGTGCCAGCTCAAATACCCCTCCCCAAGAGACCCAGTACTTC. This encodes CASSNTPPQETQYF.

In this sample, this clonotype turned up a few times. Mismatch with germline at one junction end may stem from a read error. This chain joins TRBV20-1 and TRBJ2-7; 11 bases are a match to TRBD2. This CDR3 has 16 amino acids. Per the germline V gene, CDR1 is DFQATT and CDR2 is SNEGSKA (reference sequence). CDR3 in amino acids: CCASPPSGGNSYEQYF. CDR3 DNA sequence: TGCTGTGCTAGCCCCCCTAGCGGGGGGAACTCCTACGAGCAGTACTTC.

This clonotype was recorded many times. V gene TRBV6-1 combines with J gene TRBJ1-5; D remains unclear. CDR3 size: 13 residues. In germline, CDR1 is MNHNS, CDR2 SASEGT. Trimming shortened V by 5 bases and J by 5 bases, and 10 bases separated the two germline ends. The CDR3 DNA reads TGTGCCAGCAGTCCGGTGGACTATCAGCCCCAGCATTTT. It yields the protein CASSPVDYQPQHF.

This clonotype has a count of ten or more. This sequence joins TRBV5-5 and TRBJ2-2; D perhaps matches TRBD1 (6 bases). This CDR3 has 15 amino acids. CDR1 is SGHKS and CDR2 is YYEKEE in the germline V gene (reference sequence). V lost 0 bases and J 6 bases, leaving 12 bases between the germline ends. The CDR3 sequence: CASSLGDRQSGELFF. In DNA, the CDR3 is TGTGCCAGCAGCTTGGGTGACAGGCAATCCGGGGAGCTGTTTTTT.

This clonotype was detected ten times or more. The chain is built from TRBV6-1 and TRBJ2-2, with D possibly matching TRBD1 (6 bases). The CDR3 length is 14 residues. Trimming shortened V by 7 bases and J by 4 bases, and 13 bases separated the two germline ends. Germline values: CDR1 MNHNS, CDR2 SASEGT. DNA for the CDR3: TGTGCCAGCAACTTAGACAGGACCACCGGGGAGCTGTTTTTT. Translated: CASNLDRTTGELFF.

In its sample, this clonotype was seen a few times. The chain combines TRBV29-1 with TRBJ2-7; no clear D. This CDR3 is 11 amino acids long. V lost 4 bases, J lost 3 bases, and 7 bases lay in between. Germline V lookup: CDR1 SQVTM, CDR2 ANQGSEA. Here the CDR3 reads CSVGGYYEQYF. CDR3 DNA: TGCAGCGTTGGGGGTTACTACGAGCAGTACTTC.

This rearrangement joins TRBV20-1 to TRBJ2-1; 8 bases fit TRBD2. V was pared by 1 base and J by 3 bases, with 5 bases of the junction left unmatched. Germline V CDR1 and CDR2: DFQATT, SNEGSKA (reference sequence). The CDR3 covers 15 residues. DNA for the CDR3: TGCAGTGCTAGAGTGGTGAGCGGGGGCTACAATGAGCAGTTCTTC. It codes for CSARVVSGGYNEQFF.

This clonotype was counted only a few times. The rearrangement uses TRBV5-1 and TRBJ2-4, with unresolved D. From germline, CDR1 is SGHRS and CDR2 YFSETQ. V was clipped by 4 bases and J by 2 bases, with 7 bases between them. This CDR3 is 13 amino acids long. Here the CDR3 reads CASSLSPKNIQYF. CDR3 sequence (DNA): TGCGCCAGCAGCCTCTCTCCCAAAAACATTCAGTACTTC.

This clonotype occurred many times. The CDR3 coding sequence is TGTGCCAGCAGCTTAGCGCGAGGGGAGACCCAGTACTTC. Protein product: CASSLARGETQYF. This rearrangement joins TRBV7-6 to TRBJ2-5, with D possibly TRBD2 on 5 matching bases. Germline loops: CDR1 SGHVS, CDR2 FNYEAQ. The length of the CDR3 is 13 residues. Trimming shortened V by 0 bases and J by 5 bases, and 7 bases separated the two germline ends.

This clonotype was counted between two and nine times. The chain is built from TRBV5-1 and TRBJ2-7, with 9 bases that match TRBD1. CDR3 length equals 13 residues. V lost 8 bases and J lost 4; bases outside the gene matches: 7. In germline, CDR1 is SGHRS, CDR2 YFSETQ. The CDR3 nucleotides are TGCGCCAGTACCGAACAGGGGGCATACGAGCAGTACTTC. Amino acids: CASTEQGAYEQYF.

This clonotype has ten or more counts. J is TRBJ2-5 and V is TRBV12-3 or TRBV12-4; D possibly corresponds to TRBD2 (6 bases). CDR3 size: 13 residues. The V gene lost 9 bases and the J gene lost 3 bases, with 14 bases spanning the gap. This CDR3 is CASRGAPKETQYF. CDR3 in DNA: TGTGCCAGTCGCGGGGCGCCTAAAGAGACCCAGTACTTC.

This clonotype turned up a few times. The chain employs TRBV19 and TRBJ1-4; D is undetermined. V was pared by 4 bases and J by 7 bases, with 13 bases between. Germline V gene data show CDR1 as LNHDA and CDR2 as SQIVND (reference sequence). The CDR3 covers 14 residues. CDR3 region: CASSKTALGEKLFF. The CDR3 bases are TGTGCCAGTAGTAAGACGGCCCTCGGTGAAAAACTGTTTTTT.

The chain carries TRBV29-1 and TRBJ2-3; D assignment may be TRBD1 or TRBD2 (6 bases each). Germline lookup yields CDR1 SQVTM and CDR2 ANQGSEA. The CDR3 is 14 amino acids. V lost 7 bases, J lost 2 bases, and 16 bases lay in between. The CDR3 region has the DNA TGCAGCGCACCGGCGGGACAAGCCACAGATACGCAGTATTTT. This sequence encodes CSAPAGQATDTQYF.

This clonotype was observed a handful of times. The chain has TRBV30 and TRBJ1-5; D is undetermined. The CDR3 extends over 15 amino acids. Per the germline V gene, CDR1 is GTSNPN and CDR2 is SVGIG (reference sequence). V gave up 3 bases and J gave up 2 bases, with 14 bases separating them. For the CDR3, the DNA is TGTGCCTGGAGCGGGCCTAGATTTGGCAATCAGCCCCAGCATTTT. It codes for CAWSGPRFGNQPQHF.

In its sample, this clonotype was seen a few times. J is TRBJ1-6 and V is TRBV5-1; tentatively, D is TRBD1 (6 bases). Per germline, CDR1 SGHRS and CDR2 YFSETQ. This CDR3 contains 16 residues. Trimming removed 0 bases at V and 8 bases at J, with 15 bases between. CDR3 DNA sequence: TGCGCCAGCAGCTTGGACAGGGTAGGATTTGATTCACCCCTCCACTTT. Amino acids: CASSLDRVGFDSPLHF.

This clonotype was recorded many times. This chain uses TRBV7-2 with TRBJ1-2; D gene unclear. The CDR3 length is 13 residues. Deletions cut 1 base from V and 8 bases from J, with 11 bases between. Germline assignment: CDR1 SGHTA and CDR2 FQGNSA. DNA for the CDR3: TGTGCCAGCAGCTTAGTTTTAATAATGGGCTACACCTTC. Protein: CASSLVLIMGYTF.

This chain connects TRBV2 to TRBJ1-5, with D possibly matching TRBD1 (6 bases). Germline CDR1 reads SNHLY; CDR2 reads FYNNEI. The CDR3 runs to 13 residues. V was shortened by 6 bases and J by 13 bases, with 19 bases between the two germline ends. The CDR3 nucleotides read TGTGCCAGCAGCGCTACGACAGGAGATGTACAGCATTTT. This sequence encodes CASSATTGDVQHF.

This clonotype has a handful of counts. The rearrangement links TRBV7-2 to TRBJ2-7, with 9 nucleotides matching TRBD1. The germline gives CDR1 SGHTA, CDR2 FQGNSA. This CDR3 has 14 residues. Unmatched junction bases numbered 2, after V lost 3 bases and J lost 2 bases. Here the CDR3 reads CASSFGTGPYEQYF. The CDR3 region has the DNA TGTGCCAGCAGCTTTGGGACAGGGCCCTACGAGCAGTACTTC.